This entry describes one T cell receptor beta chain. CDR1 is DFQATT, CDR2 SNEGSKA, per germline (reference sequence). The V and J ends lost 1 base and 3 bases respectively, with 13 bases between them. The CDR3 runs to 14 residues. Unique molecular identifiers were incorporated into the prepared TCRbeta library. TCRdb ran MiXCR on the PCR reads and lists one entry per CDR3 protein. There are roughly 400,000 distinct CDR3 sequences in the sample; roughly 22% occur only once, and 3.5% to 4% lies in the top ten. The data originate from a study of T-cell reconstitution after alpha-beta-depleted transplantation in children.

The origin of this receptor is a human donor who donated a stem cell graft to a child with acute myeloid leukemia. The input for sequencing was PBMCs from the stem cell graft donor, taken from the stem cell graft. V gene TRBV20-1 combines with J gene TRBJ2-7; a possible D gene is TRBD2 (7 bases). CDR3 sequence reads: CSARGGGGRYEQYF. The DNA for the CDR3 is TGCAGTGCTAGAGGAGGGGGGGGCCGCTACGAGCAGTACTTC.